This T cell receptor beta chain comes out of a study of shared clonotypes between healthy human individuals. Profiled with immunoSEQ multiplex PCR; TCRdb holds only in-frame clones, not every one. The profile shows nearly 2 million clones, about 95% of them singletons. The naive CD8 population came from CD45RO-negative cells selected for CCR7, without terminally differentiated effector memory CD45RA+ cells. This CDR3 spans 14 amino acids. CDR1 and CDR2 from the germline V gene are LNHDA and SQIVND (reference sequence). Trimming removed 10 bases at V and 0 bases at J, with 13 bases between. A note on this clone: Its antigen is currently unknown.

Study observations and caveats: Memory subsets generally showed lower estimated richness than naive subsets. Shared clonotypes across all four donors exceeded non-shared ones in generation probability. Although depth was large, rarefaction showed that sequencing of the sorted subsets was incomplete.

The material sequenced was naive CD8+ T cells sorted from blood. J is TRBJ1-3 and V is TRBV19; D is unresolved. The source of this sequence is a man aged 18 to 30 in good health. The CDR3 sequence: CATSDRYSGNTIYF. CDR3 bases: TGTGCCACCTCGGACCGGTACTCTGGAAACACCATATATTTT.